Following are 26 T cell receptor beta chains from one sample sequenced in a study of spatial heterogeneity in lung cancer. TCRdb fed the 5' RACE reads into MiXCR, producing one record per CDR3 protein. Among 20,000 to 25,000 distinct CDR3 sequences, 4.6% were seen once, and the ten largest hold over 30%. The time point denotes: sample taken at primary tumor resection. Unsorted tumor, nontumor lung tissue or cryopreserved PBMC supplied the whole RNA. The material sequenced was PBMCs, taken at surgery. The receptors shown here come from a male donor with early-stage non-small cell lung cancer.

The sample holds many counts of this clonotype. This chain connects TRBV20-1 to TRBJ2-1, with 9 bases aligning to TRBD2. The V and J ends lost 5 bases and 8 bases, in that order; junction bases with no gene match: 16. This CDR3 is built from 16 residues. CDR1 and CDR2 from the germline V gene are DFQATT and SNEGSKA (reference sequence). CDR3: CSAGRVSGGISDEQFF. The CDR3 region has the DNA TGCAGTGCTGGAAGAGTTAGCGGGGGAATATCTGATGAGCAGTTCTTC.

This clonotype has at least ten counts. CDR3 residues: CASSVGQINTGELFF. The CDR3 coding sequence is TGTGCCAGCAGCGTCGGACAGATAAACACCGGGGAGCTGTTTTTT. V is TRBV9 and J is TRBJ2-2, with TRBD1 as a possible D gene (6 bases). CDR1 is SGDLS, CDR2 YYNGEE, per germline. The V end was cut by 2 bases, the J end by 2 bases, with 10 bases between. This CDR3 comprises 15 residues.

The genes are TRBV9 and TRBJ1-1; perhaps TRBD1 as D (6 bases). In germline, CDR1 is SGDLS, CDR2 YYNGEE. Trimming removed 0 bases from V and 1 base from J, with 10 bases in between. The CDR3 spans 15 residues. This chain's CDR3 is CASSVGAGANTEAFF. The CDR3 bases are TGTGCCAGCAGCGTAGGCGCAGGGGCGAACACTGAAGCTTTCTTT.

This clonotype was seen ten or more times. This chain uses TRBV27 with TRBJ2-7; perhaps D is TRBD1 or TRBD2 (5 bases each). The CDR3 runs to 17 residues. Germline V gene lookup returns CDR1 MNHEY and CDR2 SMNVEV (reference sequence). V lost 6 bases and J lost 0, with 21 bases in between. CDR3 protein: CASSPATGRLFSYEQYF. As DNA, the CDR3 is TGTGCCAGCAGCCCTGCAACGGGACGGCTTTTCTCCTACGAGCAGTACTTC.

Many counts were recorded for this clonotype. The chain employs TRBV27 and TRBJ2-7, with TRBD2 matching over 11 bases. The CDR3 has 16 residues. V shed 5 bases, J shed 2 bases, and the junction held 8 bases outside the gene matches. Per germline, CDR1 MNHEY and CDR2 SMNVEV (reference sequence). The chain's CDR3 is CASSPVLAGGPYEQYF. The DNA for the CDR3 is TGTGCCAGCAGTCCCGTTCTAGCGGGAGGCCCCTACGAGCAGTACTTC.

This clonotype has just a few counts. This chain uses TRBV6-2 or TRBV6-3 with TRBJ2-1; TRBD1 agrees at 9 bases. The CDR3 spans 17 residues. Germline V CDR1 and CDR2: MNHEY, SVGEGT. V dropped 2 bases and J dropped 7; count of bases not matched to a gene: 12. The CDR3: CASSYRTGQGHRNEQFF. Written as DNA, the CDR3 is TGTGCCAGCAGTTACCGGACGGGACAGGGCCACCGTAATGAGCAGTTCTTC.

This clonotype was detected many times. The CDR3 nucleotides read TGTGCCAGCAGTCCGGTGGCGGGGGCCTACAATGAGCAGTTCTTC. Translating gives CASSPVAGAYNEQFF. The rearrangement uses TRBV11-2 and TRBJ2-1; 7 nucleotides agree with TRBD2. Trimming at V came to 6 bases and at J to 2 bases, leaving 7 bases not matched to a gene. CDR1 is SGHAT and CDR2 is FQNNGV in the germline V gene. The CDR3 has 15 amino acids.

There are a few counts of this clonotype. This sequence joins TRBV19 and TRBJ2-1; no reliable D call. Germline loops: CDR1 LNHDA, CDR2 SQIVND (reference sequence). V was trimmed by 8 bases and J by 0 bases, leaving 14 bases between them. The CDR3 is 15 amino acids. Here the CDR3 reads CASGSGPSSYNEQFF. As DNA, the CDR3 is TGTGCCAGTGGGTCCGGGCCGAGCTCCTACAATGAGCAGTTCTTC.

This clonotype appeared many times. This chain connects TRBV11-1 to TRBJ2-3, with 13 bases lining up with TRBD2. This CDR3 region has 19 residues. V shed 4 bases, J shed 1 base, and the junction held 11 bases outside the gene matches. Per germline, CDR1 SGHAT and CDR2 FQDESV (reference sequence). The CDR3 is CASSSGLAGAGWGTDTQYF. CDR3 in DNA: TGTGCCAGCAGCTCCGGACTAGCGGGAGCTGGTTGGGGCACAGATACGCAGTATTTT.

In its sample, this clonotype is medium-sized. The chain has TRBV29-1 and TRBJ2-7; D is ambiguous. CDR3 length: 11 amino acids. In germline, CDR1 is SQVTM, CDR2 ANQGSEA. V was pared by 4 bases and J by 6 bases, with 10 bases between. The CDR3: CSVARNGEQYF. CDR3 in DNA: TGCAGCGTTGCTAGGAACGGCGAGCAGTACTTC.

This clonotype has ten or more counts. The rearrangement links TRBV28 to TRBJ1-1, with D maybe TRBD1 (6 bases). In germline, CDR1 is MDHEN, CDR2 SYDVKM. The CDR3 contains 15 residues. Trimming cost V 5 bases and J 4 bases, with 17 bases left between them. CDR3 nucleotide sequence: TGTGCCAGCAGTCCCCTCAGGGGCAGGGGCACTGAAGCTTTCTTT. It specifies CASSPLRGRGTEAFF.

Ten or more counts support this clonotype. For the CDR3, the DNA is TGTGCCAGCAGCTTAGGGCATCCCTTAGCCCCCCAGCATTTT. It is translated as CASSLGHPLAPQHF. The rearrangement joins TRBV11-2 to TRBJ1-5, with no clear D. CDR1 SGHAT and CDR2 FQNNGV come from the germline V gene. V lost 1 base, J lost 10 bases, and 14 bases lay in between. This CDR3 is built from 14 residues.

This clonotype has ten or more counts. The chain joins TRBV20-1 to TRBJ2-1; 9 positions match TRBD2. Germline CDR1 reads DFQATT; CDR2 reads SNEGSKA (reference sequence). The CDR3 has 15 residues. After removal of 2 bases from V and 3 bases from J, the junction contained 5 bases not matched to a gene. The CDR3 loop is CSARLAGTHYNEQFF. CDR3 nucleotides: TGCAGTGCTAGACTAGCGGGAACCCACTACAATGAGCAGTTCTTC.

This clonotype was found a few times. This sequence joins TRBV18 and TRBJ1-6, with TRBD1 identical over 11 bases. Trimming cost V 4 bases and J 7 bases; bases outside gene matches: 6. CDR3 size: 16 residues. In germline, CDR1 is KGHSH, CDR2 LQKENI. The CDR3 nucleotides are TGTGCCAGCTCACTCGGACAGGGGGCTGGGAATTCACCCCTCCACTTT. It codes for CASSLGQGAGNSPLHF.

This clonotype came up a few times. The V and J genes are TRBV6-5 and TRBJ1-2; 7 nucleotides align to TRBD1. CDR1 MNHEY and CDR2 SVGAGI come from the germline V gene. The CDR3 contains 16 residues. V was clipped by 5 bases and J by 4 bases; unmatched bases: 13. In DNA, the CDR3 is TGTGCCAGCAGTAACGACAGGGACCTTACCCTCTATGGCTACACCTTC. It encodes CASSNDRDLTLYGYTF.

This clonotype appeared many times. The rearrangement links TRBV5-4 to TRBJ1-1; the D is unclear. Per the germline V gene, CDR1 is SGHNT and CDR2 is YYREEE (reference sequence). Trimming shortened V by 7 bases and J by 2 bases, and 9 bases separated the two germline ends. This CDR3 region has 12 residues. This CDR3 is CASGWGNTEAFF. CDR3 bases: TGTGCCAGCGGCTGGGGAAACACTGAAGCTTTCTTT.

This clonotype was observed at least ten times. This chain connects TRBV28 to TRBJ1-4; no clear D. V dropped 3 bases and J dropped 3 bases, with 11 bases sitting between them. There are 15 residues in the CDR3. CDR1 and CDR2 from the germline V gene are MDHEN and SYDVKM. CDR3 coding DNA: TGTGCCAGCAGTTTCGCGAGGGAGGCTAATGAAAAACTGTTTTTT. It is translated as CASSFAREANEKLFF.

This clonotype showed up many times. The chain uses TRBV29-1 and TRBJ2-7; 7 positions match TRBD1. Germline assignment: CDR1 SQVTM and CDR2 ANQGSEA. Trimming took 2 bases from V and 4 from J; bases not matched to a gene: 20. The CDR3 runs to 18 residues. The CDR3 region has the DNA TGCAGCGTTGAATCAGGCAGGGGGACACCCGTTGGAGGATACGAGCAGTACTTC. Protein product: CSVESGRGTPVGGYEQYF.

There are many counts of this clonotype. The CDR3, as DNA: TGTGCCAGCAGTTTGGCAGCGGGAGTCCTCACAGATACGCAGTATTTT. It translates to CASSLAAGVLTDTQYF. The V call is TRBV27, the J call TRBJ2-3; 8 bases are shared with TRBD2. V dropped 3 bases and J dropped 2; count of bases not matched to a gene: 7. CDR1 and CDR2 (germline): MNHEY, SMNVEV (reference sequence). This CDR3 region has 16 residues.

This clonotype occurred a few times. The gene calls are TRBV20-1 and TRBJ2-3, with D uncertain. Deletions cut 3 bases from V and 1 base from J, with 5 bases between. Looked up from germline, CDR1 is DFQATT and CDR2 is SNEGSKA (reference sequence). This CDR3 region has 12 residues. The CDR3 spells CSARVGTDTQYF. CDR3 DNA sequence: TGCAGTGCTAGGGTCGGCACAGATACGCAGTATTTT.

A note on this clonotype: Given a much more abundant clone one base away, this may be a read error. The conserved closing phenylalanine or tryptophan is absent in this CDR3, likely reflecting a read error. The chain uses TRBV10-3 and TRBJ2-7; maybe TRBD1 (6 bases). Trimming took 6 bases from V and 2 from J, leaving 14 bases between them. The CDR3 totals 14 residues. Germline CDR1 ENHRY, CDR2 SYGVKD. As DNA, the CDR3 is TGTGCCATCAGCCCACAGGGTAGGACCTACGAGCAGTACTCC. Translated: CAISPQGRTYEQYS.

This clonotype was seen at least ten times. The CDR3 protein is CASRNRDTNSYEQYF. CDR3 DNA sequence: TGTGCCAGCAGGAACCGGGACACGAACTCCTACGAGCAGTACTTC. The rearrangement links TRBV28 to TRBJ2-7; D is possibly TRBD1 (6 bases). Per germline, CDR1 MDHEN and CDR2 SYDVKM. V dropped 6 bases and J dropped 0 bases, with 15 bases sitting between them. The CDR3 length is 15 residues.

The gene calls are TRBV6-5 and TRBJ2-2, with 8 bases matching TRBD2. The germline CDR1 and CDR2 sequences are MNHEY and SVGAGI. V was clipped by 2 bases and J by 3 bases; unmatched bases: 8. The CDR3 covers 17 residues. In nucleotides, the CDR3 is TGTGCCAGCAGTTACCCGGTTAGCGGGAAGCACACCGGGGAGCTGTTTTTT. It codes for CASSYPVSGKHTGELFF.

This chain links TRBV12-3 or TRBV12-4 with TRBJ2-2, with D possibly matching TRBD2 (6 bases). The CDR3 is made up of 14 amino acids. V lost 8 bases to trimming and J lost 5 bases, with 15 bases between them. The CDR3 protein is CASRREGGTGELFF. In DNA form, the CDR3 reads TGTGCCAGCCGGAGGGAAGGTGGTACCGGGGAGCTGTTTTTT.

This clonotype was counted ten times or more. The chain carries TRBV5-6 and TRBJ2-7; D remains ambiguous. Per germline, CDR1 SGHDT and CDR2 YYEEEE. V lost 4 bases and J 9 bases, leaving 20 bases between the germline ends. The CDR3 has 14 residues. CDR3 sequence (DNA): TGTGCCAGCAGCGAAGCCGGGCTCCCCTGGGGGCAGTACTTC. Translated: CASSEAGLPWGQYF.

Many counts were recorded for this clonotype. This chain links TRBV7-9 with TRBJ2-1; D could derive from TRBD1 or TRBD2 (5 bases each). Deletions cut 1 base from V and 9 bases from J, with 7 bases between. This CDR3 is 12 amino acids long. Germline CDR1 SEHNR, CDR2 FQNEAQ (reference sequence). CDR3 DNA: TGTGCCAGCAGCTTAGATGGGGGTGAGCAGTTCTTC. It translates to CASSLDGGEQFF. Full variable domain (rest looked up from reference TRBV7-9 and TRBJ2-1): DTGVSQNPRHKITKRGQNVTFRCDPISEHNRLYWYRQTLGQGPEFLTYFQNEAQLEKSRLLSDRFSAERPKGSFSTLEIQRTEQGDSAMYLCASSLDGGEQFFGPGTRLTVL.